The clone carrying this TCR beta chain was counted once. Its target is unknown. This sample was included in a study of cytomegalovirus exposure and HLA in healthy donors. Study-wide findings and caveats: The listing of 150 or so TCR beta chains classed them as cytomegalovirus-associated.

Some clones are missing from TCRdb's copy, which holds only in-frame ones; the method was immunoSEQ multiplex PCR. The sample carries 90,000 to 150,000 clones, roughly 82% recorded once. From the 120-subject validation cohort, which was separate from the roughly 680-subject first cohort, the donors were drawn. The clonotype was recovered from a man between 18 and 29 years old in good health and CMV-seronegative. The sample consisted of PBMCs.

The CDR3 is CASREWSTGEDKNIQYF. CDR3 sequence (DNA): TGTGCCAGTAGAGAATGGTCCACCGGGGAGGACAAAAACATTCAGTACTTC. This chain uses TRBV19 with TRBJ2-4, with D possibly TRBD2 on 6 matching bases. Germline CDR1 and CDR2: LNHDA and SQIVND (reference sequence). CDR3 length: 17 residues. V lost 6 bases and J lost 3, with 21 bases in between. The variable domain in full, completed from reference TRBV19 and TRBJ2-4, reads DGGITQSPKYLFRKEGQNVTLSCEQNLNHDAMYWYRQDPGQGLRLIYYSQIVNDFQKGDIAEGYSVSREKKESFPLTVTSAQKNPTAFYLCASREWSTGEDKNIQYFGAGTRLSVL.